These 28 T cell receptor beta chains were sequenced from one sample in a study of T cells after yellow fever vaccination. In TCRdb, the 5' RACE reads were re-called with MiXCR into one record per CDR3 protein. Of about 500,000 distinct CDR3 sequences listed, 17% are singletons. This sample comprised PBMCs, obtained 4 to 5 days after the first yellow fever vaccination. The receptors were gathered from a man between 18 and 29 years old who received the YFV17D yellow fever vaccine.

This clonotype was seen repeatedly, ten times or more. A read error may produce the germline difference seen at one junction end. V is TRBV28 and J is TRBJ1-5; 8 bases align to TRBD1. The CDR3 sequence is 14 residues long. The germline gives CDR1 MDHEN, CDR2 SYDVKM. CDR3: CASSSGQGDQPQHF. The CDR3 coding sequence is TGCGCCAGCAGCTCAGGACAGGGAGATCAGCCCCAGCATTTT.

In its sample, this clonotype was seen a few times. The chain uses TRBV7-9 and TRBJ1-6; TRBD1 matches 9 bases. J was trimmed by 2 bases and V by 5 bases; bases with no gene match: 4. The CDR3 totals 16 residues. Germline assignment: CDR1 SEHNR and CDR2 FQNEAQ (reference sequence). CDR3 protein: CASSDRGLAYNSPLHF. The DNA for the CDR3 is TGTGCCAGCAGCGACAGGGGGTTGGCCTATAATTCACCCCTCCACTTT.

The genes are TRBV25-1 and TRBJ2-7, with TRBD1 identical over 10 bases. The junction had 4 bases not matched to a gene; V was cut back by 1 base and J by 4 bases. The CDR3 spans 15 residues. CDR1 is MGHDK and CDR2 is SYGVNS in the germline V gene. CDR3 in DNA: TGTGCCAGCAGTGAATCGACAGGGGGCGGGTACGAGCAGTACTTC. The encoded protein is CASSESTGGGYEQYF.

This clonotype occurred a few times. J is TRBJ2-1 and V is TRBV7-7; 7 bases match TRBD1. V shed 5 bases, J shed 4 bases, and the junction held 14 bases outside the gene matches. The CDR3 contains 17 residues. Germline CDR1 SSHAT, CDR2 FNYEAQ (reference sequence). The CDR3 DNA reads TGTGCCAGCAGCCCGAACACAGGGGCGGTTTCATACAATGAGCAGTTCTTC. Its translation: CASSPNTGAVSYNEQFF.

The CDR3 bases are TGTGCCAGCAGCTTAGCGTTAGGGGTAGGGGAGCTGTTTTTT. Residues: CASSLALGVGELFF. The chain carries TRBV7-2 and TRBJ2-2, with D maybe TRBD1 (5 bases). Per germline, CDR1 SGHTA and CDR2 FQGNSA. The CDR3 has 14 amino acids. Trimming removed 0 bases from V and 8 bases from J, with 10 bases in between.

This clonotype was counted many times. The chain is built from TRBV29-1 and TRBJ2-5, with D perhaps given as TRBD1 or TRBD2 (5 bases each). Trimming stripped 6 bases from V and 5 bases from J, with 19 bases between. This CDR3 region has 14 residues. Germline V gene lookup returns CDR1 SQVTM and CDR2 ANQGSEA. The CDR3 nucleotides read TGCAGCGTCACAAGGGACCTCGGGACCGAGACCCAGTACTTC. Residues: CSVTRDLGTETQYF.

This clonotype occurred a few times. The genes are TRBV20-1 and TRBJ2-5; D is ambiguous. Germline V gives CDR1 DFQATT, CDR2 SNEGSKA (reference sequence). Trimming shortened V by 2 bases and J by 0 bases, and 13 bases separated the two germline ends. The CDR3 is made up of 15 amino acids. As DNA, the CDR3 is TGCAGTGCTAGACTTCCCTCTTGGTACCAAGAGACCCAGTACTTC. It translates to CSARLPSWYQETQYF.

This clonotype came up a few times. The gene calls are TRBV5-1 and TRBJ1-6, with 7 bases aligning to TRBD1. V dropped 7 bases and J dropped 7; count of bases not matched to a gene: 8. This CDR3 is built from 14 residues. CDR1 is SGHRS and CDR2 is YFSETQ in the germline V gene. CDR3 region: CASAPGGVNSPLHF. The CDR3 DNA is TGCGCCAGCGCCCCAGGGGGGGTCAATTCACCCCTCCACTTT.

This clonotype was seen a handful of times. This chain joins TRBV19 and TRBJ1-1; a possible D gene is TRBD1 (6 bases). The CDR3 spans 12 residues. Germline V gene sequence: CDR1 LNHDA, CDR2 SQIVND (reference sequence). V lost 8 bases and J lost 1, with 8 bases in between. Here the CDR3 reads CASQDRNTEAFF. CDR3 nucleotides: TGTGCCAGTCAGGACAGGAACACTGAAGCTTTCTTT. The full variable domain, its missing parts supplied by reference TRBV19 and TRBJ1-1, is DGGITQSPKYLFRKEGQNVTLSCEQNLNHDAMYWYRQDPGQGLRLIYYSQIVNDFQKGDIAEGYSVSREKKESFPLTVTSAQKNPTAFYLCASQDRNTEAFFGQGTRLTVV.

This clonotype was observed a few times. This chain joins TRBV7-2 and TRBJ1-4, with no clear D. This CDR3 spans 14 amino acids. Trimming shortened V by 3 bases and J by 4 bases, and 9 bases separated the two germline ends. Germline V gene lookup returns CDR1 SGHTA and CDR2 FQGNSA. The CDR3 region has the DNA TGTGCCAGCAGCTTTCGACGCGATAATGAAAAACTGTTTTTT. Translating gives CASSFRRDNEKLFF.

The chain couples TRBV5-1 to TRBJ1-2; maybe TRBD1 (6 bases). CDR1 and CDR2 (germline): SGHRS, YFSETQ. Trimming shortened V by 3 bases and J by 0 bases, and 9 bases separated the two germline ends. There are 14 residues in the CDR3. Written as DNA, the CDR3 is TGCGCCAGCAGCTCGGACAGTACTAACTATGGCTACACCTTC. Its protein is CASSSDSTNYGYTF.

The genes are TRBV30 and TRBJ1-6; 7 positions match TRBD1. The V segment lost 8 bases and the J segment 14 bases; nucleotides outside the gene matches: 6. The CDR3 consists of 10 residues. The germline V gene encodes CDR1 GTSNPN and CDR2 SVGIG (reference sequence). This CDR3 reads CAHYRGTLHF. The CDR3 coding sequence is TGTGCCCACTACAGGGGTACCCTCCACTTT.

This clonotype has only a few counts. The chain couples TRBV19 to TRBJ2-6; unclear D gene. The germline V and J ends were trimmed by 7 bases and 1 base, with 11 bases remaining between them. CDR3 length: 15 residues. Germline-derived CDR1 and CDR2 are LNHDA and SQIVND (reference sequence). This CDR3 is CASNFDSSGANVLTF. CDR3 DNA: TGTGCCAGTAACTTTGACTCGTCTGGGGCCAACGTCCTGACTTTC.

The genes are TRBV6-2 or TRBV6-3 and TRBJ2-5; D tentatively fits TRBD1 or TRBD2 (5 bases each). The CDR3 is made up of 14 amino acids. The V end lost 1 base, the J end lost 2 bases, and 8 bases lay between the germline ends. Germline CDR1 MNHEY, CDR2 SVGEGT. In nucleotides, the CDR3 is TGTGCCAGCAGTTACTGGGGACGGCAAGAGACCCAGTACTTC. This translates into CASSYWGRQETQYF.

This clonotype has only a few counts. A much more abundant neighbour one base away suggests this may be a read error. The chain links TRBV6-1 to TRBJ2-1; no clear D gene. CDR1 and CDR2 (germline): MNHNS, SASEGT. The V gene lost 2 bases and the J gene lost 0 bases, with 5 bases spanning the gap. There are 14 residues in the CDR3. CDR3 in amino acids: CASSEQSSYNEQFF. CDR3 nucleotide sequence: TGTGCCAGCAGTGAACAGAGCTCCTACAATGAGCAGTTCTTC.

The rearrangement uses TRBV9 and TRBJ2-7, with D possibly TRBD1 on 6 matching bases. Trimming removed 2 bases from V and 1 base from J, with 10 bases in between. CDR3 size: 14 residues. Germline CDR1 SGDLS, CDR2 YYNGEE. The CDR3 region is CASSVEDSSYEQYF. DNA of the CDR3: TGTGCCAGCAGCGTGGAGGACAGTTCCTACGAGCAGTACTTC.

The V and J genes are TRBV29-1 and TRBJ1-1; D gene unclear. Germline V lookup: CDR1 SQVTM, CDR2 ANQGSEA. Trimming shortened V by 8 bases and J by 0 bases, and 13 bases separated the two germline ends. The CDR3 covers 13 residues. CDR3 in DNA: TGCAGCCTGGAGGAAGGGATGAACACTGAAGCTTTCTTT. Amino acid sequence: CSLEEGMNTEAFF.

This sequence joins TRBV7-2 and TRBJ2-5; D is unresolved. Per germline, CDR1 SGHTA and CDR2 FQGNSA. Trimming took off 1 base at V and 4 bases at J, with 10 bases between the two ends. The CDR3 runs to 14 residues. The CDR3 loop reads CASSLGFLGETQYF. CDR3 bases: TGTGCCAGCAGCTTAGGTTTCCTGGGAGAGACCCAGTACTTC.

The chain links TRBV21-1 to TRBJ2-2; the tabulated D call, TRBD1, remains unverified against the DNA. TRBV21-1 is an annotated pseudogene. The CDR3 has 16 amino acids. CDR3 residues: CASSKGYRGHTGELFF. CDR3 nucleotide sequence: TGTGCCAGCAGCAAAGGGTACAGGGGGCACACCGGGGAGCTGTTTTTT.

This clonotype was detected only a few times. The chain links TRBV7-2 to TRBJ2-5; D perhaps matches TRBD2 (5 bases). The CDR3 has 15 amino acids. The V gene's germline CDR1 is SGHTA and CDR2 FQGNSA. V lost 0 bases, J lost 4 bases, and 12 bases lay in between. The CDR3 is CASSLAYRGIETQYF. CDR3 nucleotide sequence: TGTGCCAGCAGCTTAGCCTATAGAGGGATAGAGACCCAGTACTTC.

The chain is built from TRBV30 and TRBJ1-1; no clear D gene. V shed 2 bases and J shed 2 bases, with 9 bases lying between them. The CDR3 is 13 residues long. Per the germline V gene, CDR1 is GTSNPN and CDR2 is SVGIG (reference sequence). The CDR3 spells CAWSKGSNTEAFF. The DNA of the CDR3 is TGTGCCTGGAGTAAGGGCAGCAACACTGAAGCTTTCTTT.

This clonotype has at least ten counts. The V and J genes are TRBV19 and TRBJ1-2; D is perhaps TRBD1 (5 bases). V dropped 3 bases and J dropped 2 bases, with 7 bases sitting between them. Germline CDR1 reads LNHDA; CDR2 reads SQIVND (reference sequence). This CDR3 has 13 residues. DNA of the CDR3: TGTGCCAGTAGTATTTGGGGGAACTATGGCTACACCTTC. Translating it yields CASSIWGNYGYTF.

This chain connects TRBV5-4 to TRBJ1-4; D not resolved. The V gene's germline CDR1 is SGHNT and CDR2 YYREEE (reference sequence). This CDR3 comprises 13 residues. Trimming removed 3 bases at V and 7 bases at J, with 10 bases between. As DNA, the CDR3 is TGTGCCAGCAGCTCCGGTCCCGTTGAAAAACTGTTTTTT. Amino acids: CASSSGPVEKLFF.

This clonotype was seen at least ten times. The chain couples TRBV12-3 or TRBV12-4 to TRBJ1-1; D gene unclear. There are 11 residues in the CDR3. Deletions cut 3 bases from V and 5 bases from J, with 4 bases between. CDR3 DNA: TGTGCCAGCAGTTTCGTTACTGAAGCTTTCTTT. It codes for CASSFVTEAFF.

V is TRBV21-1 and J is TRBJ1-2; the D segment call TRBD1 is taken from the table without a DNA check. TRBV21-1 is shown as a pseudogene. The CDR3 extends over 11 amino acids. This CDR3 is CASRGVRGYTF. In nucleotides, the CDR3 is TGTGCCAGCAGAGGGGTTAGGGGCTACACCTTC.

This clonotype was recorded a few times. The genes are TRBV7-2 and TRBJ2-1, with 8 bases that match TRBD1. The CDR3 is made up of 12 amino acids. J was trimmed by 6 bases and V by 7 bases; bases with no gene match: 2. Germline-derived CDR1 and CDR2 are SGHTA and FQGNSA. CDR3 coding DNA: TGTGCCAGCAAACAGGGGGGCAATGAGCAGTTCTTC. This sequence encodes CASKQGGNEQFF.

This clonotype was seen a handful of times. The chain uses TRBV5-1 and TRBJ2-2; perhaps TRBD1 as D (5 bases). The germline gives CDR1 SGHRS, CDR2 YFSETQ. Trimming pared 4 bases from V and 0 bases from J, leaving 13 bases between. This CDR3 is 16 amino acids long. CDR3 sequence: CASSTADRSNTGELFF. CDR3 nucleotides: TGCGCCAGCAGCACCGCCGACAGATCGAACACCGGGGAGCTGTTTTTT.

The rearrangement links TRBV6-1 to TRBJ2-1; the match to TRBD1 covers 7 bases. J gave up 9 bases and V 6 bases, and 11 bases lay outside the gene matches. Per germline, CDR1 MNHNS and CDR2 SASEGT. The CDR3 consists of 14 residues. CDR3 DNA: TGTGCCAGCAGGATATTAACAGGGGCGAGTGAGCAGTTCTTC. Protein sequence: CASRILTGASEQFF.